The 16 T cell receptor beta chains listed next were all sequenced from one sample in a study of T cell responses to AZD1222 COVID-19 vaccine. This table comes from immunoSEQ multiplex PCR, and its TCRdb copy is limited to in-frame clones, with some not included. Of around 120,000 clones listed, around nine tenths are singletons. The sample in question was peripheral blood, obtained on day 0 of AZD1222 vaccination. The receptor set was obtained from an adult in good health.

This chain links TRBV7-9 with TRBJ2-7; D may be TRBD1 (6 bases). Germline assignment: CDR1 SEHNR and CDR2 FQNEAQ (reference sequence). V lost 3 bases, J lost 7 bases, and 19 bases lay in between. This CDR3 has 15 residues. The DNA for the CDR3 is TGTGCCAGCAGCTTCAACCGGGACCCAACAGGGGAGCAGTACTTC. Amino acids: CASSFNRDPTGEQYF.

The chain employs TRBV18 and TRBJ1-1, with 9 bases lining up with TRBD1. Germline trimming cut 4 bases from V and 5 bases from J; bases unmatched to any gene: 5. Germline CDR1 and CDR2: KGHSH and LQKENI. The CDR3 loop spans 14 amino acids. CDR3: CASSRGTGRTEAFF. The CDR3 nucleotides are TGTGCCAGCTCACGGGGGACAGGGAGGACTGAAGCTTTCTTT.

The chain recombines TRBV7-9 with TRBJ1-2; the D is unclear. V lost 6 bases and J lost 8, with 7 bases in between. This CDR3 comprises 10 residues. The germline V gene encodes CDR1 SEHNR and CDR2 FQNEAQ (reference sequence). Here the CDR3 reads CASRPGGYTF. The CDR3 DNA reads TGTGCCAGCAGACCCGGGGGCTACACCTTC.

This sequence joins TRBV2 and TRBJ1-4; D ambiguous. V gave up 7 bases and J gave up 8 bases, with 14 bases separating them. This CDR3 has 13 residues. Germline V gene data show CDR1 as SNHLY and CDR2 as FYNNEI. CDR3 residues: CASTSDWREKLFF. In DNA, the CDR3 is TGTGCCAGCACTTCTGACTGGCGGGAAAAACTGTTTTTT.

CDR3 sequence (DNA): TGTGCCAGCAGAGCCGGGACCGATTATTCACCCCTCCACTTT. Amino acid sequence: CASRAGTDYSPLHF. The rearrangement uses TRBV6-5 and TRBJ1-6; D might be TRBD1 (5 bases). The CDR3 has 14 residues. The ends were cut back, 6 bases at V and 8 bases at J, with 14 bases in the middle. Per the germline V gene, CDR1 is MNHEY and CDR2 is SVGAGI.

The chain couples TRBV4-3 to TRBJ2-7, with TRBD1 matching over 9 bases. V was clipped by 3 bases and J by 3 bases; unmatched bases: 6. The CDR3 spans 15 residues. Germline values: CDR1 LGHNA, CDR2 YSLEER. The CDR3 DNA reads TGCGCCAGCAGCCATGCCCCGGGACAGGGCTACGAGCAGTACTTC. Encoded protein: CASSHAPGQGYEQYF.

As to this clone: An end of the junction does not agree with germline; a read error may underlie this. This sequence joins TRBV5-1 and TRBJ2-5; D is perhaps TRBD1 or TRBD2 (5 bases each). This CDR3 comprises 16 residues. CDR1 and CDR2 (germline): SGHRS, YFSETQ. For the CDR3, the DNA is TGCGCCAGCAGCAGTGGGGGAGAATGGACTCAAGGGACCCAGTACTTC. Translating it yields CASSSGGEWTQGTQYF.

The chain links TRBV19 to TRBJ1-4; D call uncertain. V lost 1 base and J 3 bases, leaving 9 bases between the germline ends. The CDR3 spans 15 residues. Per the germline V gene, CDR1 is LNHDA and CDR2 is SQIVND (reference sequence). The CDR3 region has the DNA TGTGCCAGTAGTATAGGCAGGCTATCTAATGAAAAACTGTTTTTT. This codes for CASSIGRLSNEKLFF.

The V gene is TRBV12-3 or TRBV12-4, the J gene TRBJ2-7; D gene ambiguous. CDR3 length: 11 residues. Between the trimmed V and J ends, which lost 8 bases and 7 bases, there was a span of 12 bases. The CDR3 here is CASSLGPEQYF. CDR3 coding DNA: TGTGCCAGCTCTCTCGGGCCGGAGCAGTACTTC.

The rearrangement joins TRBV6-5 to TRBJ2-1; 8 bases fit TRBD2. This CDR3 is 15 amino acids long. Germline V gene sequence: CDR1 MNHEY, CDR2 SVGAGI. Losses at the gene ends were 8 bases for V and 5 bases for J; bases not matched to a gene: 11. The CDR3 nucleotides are TGTGCCAGCGGCAGGGGCCTAGCGGGTAACAATGAGCAGTTCTTC. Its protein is CASGRGLAGNNEQFF.

The CDR3 bases are TGTGCCAGCAGACCTGACTTGGTAGCGGGAGTAGATACGCAGTATTTT. Translated: CASRPDLVAGVDTQYF. The rearrangement links TRBV7-2 to TRBJ2-3; 9 nucleotides match TRBD2. With V trimmed by 6 bases and J by 5 bases, 12 bases remained unmatched. Germline assignment: CDR1 SGHTA and CDR2 FQGNSA. The CDR3 totals 16 residues.

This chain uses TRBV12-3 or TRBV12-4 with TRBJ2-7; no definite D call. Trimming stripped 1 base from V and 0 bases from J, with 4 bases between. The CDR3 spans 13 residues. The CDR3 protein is CASSLVASYEQYF. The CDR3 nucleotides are TGTGCCAGCAGTTTAGTTGCCTCCTACGAGCAGTACTTC.

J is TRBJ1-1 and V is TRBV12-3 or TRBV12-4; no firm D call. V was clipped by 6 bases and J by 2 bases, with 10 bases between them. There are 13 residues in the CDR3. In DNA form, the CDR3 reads TGTGCCAGCAGATTGACACTTAACACTGAAGCTTTCTTT. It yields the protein CASRLTLNTEAFF.

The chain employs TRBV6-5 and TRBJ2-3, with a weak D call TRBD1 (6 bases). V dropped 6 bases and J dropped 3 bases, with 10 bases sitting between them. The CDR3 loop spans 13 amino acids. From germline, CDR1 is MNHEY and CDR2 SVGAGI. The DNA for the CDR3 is TGTGCCAGCAGGGGCCAGGGGACAGATACGCAGTATTTT. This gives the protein CASRGQGTDTQYF.

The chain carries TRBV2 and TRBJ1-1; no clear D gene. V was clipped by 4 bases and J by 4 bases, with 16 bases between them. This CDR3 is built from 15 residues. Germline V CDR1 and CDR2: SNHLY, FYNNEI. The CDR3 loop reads CASSGIRPAGTEAFF. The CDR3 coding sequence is TGTGCCAGCAGTGGGATTAGGCCGGCGGGCACTGAAGCTTTCTTT.

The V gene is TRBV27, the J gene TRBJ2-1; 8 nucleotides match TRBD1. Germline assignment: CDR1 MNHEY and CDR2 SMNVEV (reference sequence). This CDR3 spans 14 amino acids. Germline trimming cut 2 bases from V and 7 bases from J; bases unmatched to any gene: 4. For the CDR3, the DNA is TGTGCCAGCAGTTTAACAGGGGGTGGGAATGAGCAGTTCTTC. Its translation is CASSLTGGGNEQFF.